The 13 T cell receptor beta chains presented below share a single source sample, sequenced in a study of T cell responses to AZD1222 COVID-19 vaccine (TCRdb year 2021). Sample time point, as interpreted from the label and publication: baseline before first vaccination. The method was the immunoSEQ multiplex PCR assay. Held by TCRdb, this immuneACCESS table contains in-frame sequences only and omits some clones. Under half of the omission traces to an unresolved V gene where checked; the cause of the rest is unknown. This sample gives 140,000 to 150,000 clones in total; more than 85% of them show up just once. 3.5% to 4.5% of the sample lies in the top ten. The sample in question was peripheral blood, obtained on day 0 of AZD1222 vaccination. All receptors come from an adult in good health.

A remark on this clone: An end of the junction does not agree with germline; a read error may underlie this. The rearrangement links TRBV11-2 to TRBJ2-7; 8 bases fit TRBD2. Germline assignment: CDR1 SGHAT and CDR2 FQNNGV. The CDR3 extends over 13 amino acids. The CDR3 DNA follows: TGTGCCGGTCGGGGGGCTAGCGGGTACGGGCAGTACTTC. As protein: CAGRGASGYGQYF.

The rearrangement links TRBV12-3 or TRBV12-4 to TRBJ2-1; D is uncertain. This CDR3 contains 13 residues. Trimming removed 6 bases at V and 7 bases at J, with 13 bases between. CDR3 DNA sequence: TGTGCCAGCAGATTGGGTGGAGTAAATGAGCAGTTCTTC. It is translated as CASRLGGVNEQFF.

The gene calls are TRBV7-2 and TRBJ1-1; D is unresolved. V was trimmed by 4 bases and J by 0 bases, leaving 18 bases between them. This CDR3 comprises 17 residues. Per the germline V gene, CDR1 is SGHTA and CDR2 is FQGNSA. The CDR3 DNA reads TGTGCCAGCAGCTCGCCCATCCCGGCGGGCTTGAACACTGAAGCTTTCTTT. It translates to CASSSPIPAGLNTEAFF. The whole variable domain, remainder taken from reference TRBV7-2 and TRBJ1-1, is GAGVSQSPSNKVTEKGKDVELRCDPISGHTALYWYRQSLGQGLEFLIYFQGNSAPDKSGLPSDRFSAERTGGSVSTLTIQRTQQEDSAVYLCASSSPIPAGLNTEAFFGQGTRLTVV.

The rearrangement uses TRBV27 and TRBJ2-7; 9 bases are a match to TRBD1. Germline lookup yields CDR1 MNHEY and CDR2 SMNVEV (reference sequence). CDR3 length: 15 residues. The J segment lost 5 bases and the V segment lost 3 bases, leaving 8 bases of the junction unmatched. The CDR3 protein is CASSFGTGFRDEQYF. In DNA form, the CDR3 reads TGTGCCAGCAGTTTCGGGACAGGGTTTCGCGACGAGCAGTACTTC.

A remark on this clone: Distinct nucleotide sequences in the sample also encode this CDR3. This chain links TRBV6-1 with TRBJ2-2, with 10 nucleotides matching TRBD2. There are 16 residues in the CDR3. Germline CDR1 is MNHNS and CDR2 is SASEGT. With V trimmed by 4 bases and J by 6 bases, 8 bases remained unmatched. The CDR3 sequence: CASSALAGVPAGELFF. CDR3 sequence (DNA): TGTGCCAGCAGTGCTCTAGCGGGAGTCCCCGCCGGGGAGCTGTTTTTT.

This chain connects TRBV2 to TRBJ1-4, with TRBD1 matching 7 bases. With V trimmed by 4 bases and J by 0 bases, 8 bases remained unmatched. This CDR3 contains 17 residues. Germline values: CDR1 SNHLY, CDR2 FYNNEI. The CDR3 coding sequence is TGTGCCAGCAGTGGTCGGGACAGCCAGACAACTAATGAAAAACTGTTTTTT. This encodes CASSGRDSQTTNEKLFF.

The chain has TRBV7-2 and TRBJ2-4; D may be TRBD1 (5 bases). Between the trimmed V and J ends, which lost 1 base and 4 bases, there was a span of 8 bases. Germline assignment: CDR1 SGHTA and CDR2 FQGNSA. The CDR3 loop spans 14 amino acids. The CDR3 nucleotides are TGTGCCAGCAGCTTAGGTACAGGAAAAAACATTCAGTACTTC. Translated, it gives CASSLGTGKNIQYF.

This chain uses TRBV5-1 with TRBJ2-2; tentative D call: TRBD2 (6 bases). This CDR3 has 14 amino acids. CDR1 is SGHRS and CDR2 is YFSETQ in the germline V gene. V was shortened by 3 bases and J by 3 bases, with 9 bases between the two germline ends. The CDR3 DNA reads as TGCGCCAGCAGCTCGGGACTTTACACCGGGGAGCTGTTTTTT. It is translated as CASSSGLYTGELFF.

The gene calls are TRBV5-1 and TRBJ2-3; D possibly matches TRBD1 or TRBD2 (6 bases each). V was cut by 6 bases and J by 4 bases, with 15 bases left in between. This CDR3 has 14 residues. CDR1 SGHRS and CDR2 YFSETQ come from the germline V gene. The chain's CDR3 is CASTGGLRSDTQYF. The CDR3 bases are TGCGCCAGCACTGGGGGGCTTCGGTCAGATACGCAGTATTTT.

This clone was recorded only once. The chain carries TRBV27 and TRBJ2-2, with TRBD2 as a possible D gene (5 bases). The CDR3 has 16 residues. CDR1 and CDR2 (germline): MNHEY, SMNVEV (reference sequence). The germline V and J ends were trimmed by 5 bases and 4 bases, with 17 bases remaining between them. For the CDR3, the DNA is TGTGCCAGCAGTAAGTCGCGGGTGGAAGGCACCGGGGAGCTGTTTTTT. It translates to CASSKSRVEGTGELFF.

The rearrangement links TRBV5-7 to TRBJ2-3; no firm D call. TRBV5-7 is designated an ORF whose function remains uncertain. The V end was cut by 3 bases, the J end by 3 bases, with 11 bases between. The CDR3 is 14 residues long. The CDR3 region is CASSSARQTDTQYF. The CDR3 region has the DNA TGTGCCAGCAGCTCAGCCAGGCAGACAGATACGCAGTATTTT.

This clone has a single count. CDR3 nucleotides: TGTGCCAGCAGCTCCCCTTTGGGCGAGCAGTACTTC. Protein sequence: CASSSPLGEQYF. This chain uses TRBV5-6 with TRBJ2-7; D is ambiguous. CDR3 length: 12 residues. Germline lookup yields CDR1 SGHDT and CDR2 YYEEEE. V was pared by 3 bases and J by 6 bases, with 10 bases between.

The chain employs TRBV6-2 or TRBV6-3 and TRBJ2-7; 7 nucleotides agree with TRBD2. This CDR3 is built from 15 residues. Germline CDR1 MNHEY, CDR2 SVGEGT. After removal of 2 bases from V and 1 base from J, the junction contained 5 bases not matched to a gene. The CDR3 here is CASSYKASGSYEQYF. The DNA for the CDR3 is TGTGCCAGCAGTTACAAGGCTAGCGGTTCCTACGAGCAGTACTTC.